The T cell receptor beta chain described here comes from a study of T cells in Graves' hyperthyroidism and ophthalmopathy. Turning to this clonotype: Its antigen is currently unknown.

The CDR3 covers 14 residues. Germline values: CDR1 MDHEN, CDR2 SYDVKM. V shed 2 bases and J 5 bases; nucleotides not matched to a gene: 3. What was amplified from RNA transcripts were TCR beta CDR3 regions. Initially, a first-round RT-PCR of the TCR CDR3 employed the HTBI primer set. Via MiXCR, TCRdb re-called the multiplex PCR reads, giving one row per CDR3 protein. The table has fewer than 850,000 distinct CDR3 sequences, around 15% seen once. General study results and limits: Among thyroid clonotypes expanded above 0.001, most also appeared in blood.

Thyroid ultrasound and orbital computed tomography, with clinical symptoms and serum thyroxine and TRAb, informed diagnoses. It was roughly 10 ml of fresh peripheral blood that supplied the PBMCs. The TCR originated in a man aged 45-60 years with Graves' hyperthyroidism. The sample consisted of blood. The V and J genes are TRBV28 and TRBJ2-4; 7 positions match TRBD1. The CDR3 DNA reads TGTGCCAGCAGTTTACTGCAGGGGGAAAACATTCAGTACTTC. Amino acid sequence: CASSLLQGENIQYF.